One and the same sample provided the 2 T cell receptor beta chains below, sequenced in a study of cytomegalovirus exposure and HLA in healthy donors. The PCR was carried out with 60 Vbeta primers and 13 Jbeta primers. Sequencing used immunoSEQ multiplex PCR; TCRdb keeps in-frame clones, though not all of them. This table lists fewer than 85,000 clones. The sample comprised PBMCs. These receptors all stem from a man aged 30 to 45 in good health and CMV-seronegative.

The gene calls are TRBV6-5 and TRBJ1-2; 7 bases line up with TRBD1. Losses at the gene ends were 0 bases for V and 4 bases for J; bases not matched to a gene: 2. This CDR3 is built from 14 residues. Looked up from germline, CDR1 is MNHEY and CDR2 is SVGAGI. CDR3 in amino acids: CASSYSGGSYGYTF. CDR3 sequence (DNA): TGTGCCAGCAGTTACTCAGGGGGCAGCTATGGCTACACCTTC.

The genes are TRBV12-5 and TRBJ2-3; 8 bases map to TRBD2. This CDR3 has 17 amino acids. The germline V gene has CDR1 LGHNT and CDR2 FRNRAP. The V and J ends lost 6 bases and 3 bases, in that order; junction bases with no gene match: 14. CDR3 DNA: TGTGCTAGTGGCCCGGGGGTCTCTAGCGGGCAGACAGATACGCAGTATTTT. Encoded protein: CASGPGVSSGQTDTQYF.